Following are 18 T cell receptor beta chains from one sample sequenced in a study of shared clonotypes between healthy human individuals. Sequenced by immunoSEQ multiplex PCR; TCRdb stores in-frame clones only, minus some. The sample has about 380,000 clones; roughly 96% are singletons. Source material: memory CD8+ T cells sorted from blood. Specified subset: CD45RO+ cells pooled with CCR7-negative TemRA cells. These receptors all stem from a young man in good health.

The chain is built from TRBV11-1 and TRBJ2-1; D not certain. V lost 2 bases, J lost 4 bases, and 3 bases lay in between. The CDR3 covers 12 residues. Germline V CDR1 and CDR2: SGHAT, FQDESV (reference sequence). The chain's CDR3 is CASSLRYNEQFF. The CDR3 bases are TGTGCCAGCAGCTTAAGATACAATGAGCAGTTCTTC.

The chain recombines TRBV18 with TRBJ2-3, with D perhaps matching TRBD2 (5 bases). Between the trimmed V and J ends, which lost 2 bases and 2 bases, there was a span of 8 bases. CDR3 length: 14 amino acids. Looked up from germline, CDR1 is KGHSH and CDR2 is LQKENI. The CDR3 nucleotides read TGTGCCAGCTCACCATCCGGACTCACAGATACGCAGTATTTT. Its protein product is CASSPSGLTDTQYF.

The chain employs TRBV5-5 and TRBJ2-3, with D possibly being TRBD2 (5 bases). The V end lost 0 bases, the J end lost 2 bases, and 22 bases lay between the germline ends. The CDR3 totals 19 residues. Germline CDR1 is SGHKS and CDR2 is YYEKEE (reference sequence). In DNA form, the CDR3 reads TGTGCCAGCAGCTTGGCCGATCCTTCGGGAACCGGGATCACAGATACGCAGTATTTT. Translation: CASSLADPSGTGITDTQYF.

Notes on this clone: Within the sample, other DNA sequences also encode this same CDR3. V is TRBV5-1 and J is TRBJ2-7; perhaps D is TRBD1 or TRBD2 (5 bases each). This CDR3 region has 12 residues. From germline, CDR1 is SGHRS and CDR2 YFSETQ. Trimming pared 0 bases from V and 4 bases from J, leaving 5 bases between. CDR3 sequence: CASSLGGYEQYF. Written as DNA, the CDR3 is TGCGCCAGCAGCTTGGGGGGGTACGAGCAGTACTTC. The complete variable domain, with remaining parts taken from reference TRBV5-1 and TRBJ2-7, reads KAGVTQTPRYLIKTRGQQVTLSCSPISGHRSVSWYQQTPGQGLQFLFEYFSETQRNKGNFPGRFSGRQFSNSRSEMNVSTLELGDSALYLCASSLGGYEQYFGPGTRLTVT.

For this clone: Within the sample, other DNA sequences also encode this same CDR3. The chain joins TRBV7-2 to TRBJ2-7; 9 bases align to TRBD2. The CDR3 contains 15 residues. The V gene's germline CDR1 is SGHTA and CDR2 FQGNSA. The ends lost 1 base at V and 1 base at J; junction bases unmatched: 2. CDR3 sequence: CASSLGAGGSYEQYF. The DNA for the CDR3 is TGTGCCAGCAGCTTAGGGGCGGGAGGGTCCTACGAGCAGTACTTC.

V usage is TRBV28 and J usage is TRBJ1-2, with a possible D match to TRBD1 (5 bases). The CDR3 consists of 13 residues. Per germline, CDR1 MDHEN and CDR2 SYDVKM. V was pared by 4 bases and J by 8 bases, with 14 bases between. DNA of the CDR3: TGTGCCAGCAGTTCCCCGGGGAGGGGAGGCTACACCTTC. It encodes CASSSPGRGGYTF.

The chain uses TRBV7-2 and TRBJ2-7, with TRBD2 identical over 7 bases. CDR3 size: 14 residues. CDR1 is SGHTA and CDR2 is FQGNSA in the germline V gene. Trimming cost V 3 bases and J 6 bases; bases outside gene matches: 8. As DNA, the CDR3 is TGTGCCAGCAGCTTCGTGGGAGGGCCGGGCGAGCAGTACTTC. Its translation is CASSFVGGPGEQYF. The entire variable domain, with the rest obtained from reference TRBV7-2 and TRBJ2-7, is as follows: GAGVSQSPSNKVTEKGKDVELRCDPISGHTALYWYRQSLGQGLEFLIYFQGNSAPDKSGLPSDRFSAERTGGSVSTLTIQRTQQEDSAVYLCASSFVGGPGEQYFGPGTRLTVT.

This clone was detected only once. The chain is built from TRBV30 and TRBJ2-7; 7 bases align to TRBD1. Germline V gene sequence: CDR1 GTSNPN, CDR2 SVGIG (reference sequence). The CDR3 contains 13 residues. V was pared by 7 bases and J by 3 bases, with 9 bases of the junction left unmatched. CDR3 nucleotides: TGTGCCTTCGACAGGGTGAACGGCTACGAGCAGTACTTC. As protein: CAFDRVNGYEQYF.

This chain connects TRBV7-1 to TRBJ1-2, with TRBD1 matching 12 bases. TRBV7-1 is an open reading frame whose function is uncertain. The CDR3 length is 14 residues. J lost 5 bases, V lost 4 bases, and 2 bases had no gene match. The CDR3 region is CASSLGQGAYGYTF. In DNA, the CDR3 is TGTGCCAGCAGCTTGGGACAGGGGGCTTATGGCTACACCTTC.

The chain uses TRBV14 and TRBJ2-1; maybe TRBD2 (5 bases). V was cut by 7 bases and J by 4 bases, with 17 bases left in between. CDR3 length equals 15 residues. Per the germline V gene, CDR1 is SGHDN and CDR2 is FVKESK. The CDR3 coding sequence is TGTGCCAGCACTAGGCCGCGGGTAACATACAATGAGCAGTTCTTC. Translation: CASTRPRVTYNEQFF.

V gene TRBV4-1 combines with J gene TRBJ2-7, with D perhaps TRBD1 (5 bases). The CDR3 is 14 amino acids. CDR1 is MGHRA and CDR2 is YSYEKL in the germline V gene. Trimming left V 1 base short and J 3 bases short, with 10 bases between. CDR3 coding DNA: TGCGCCAGCAGCCAAGGTTTGACAGACTACGAGCAGTACTTC. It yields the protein CASSQGLTDYEQYF.

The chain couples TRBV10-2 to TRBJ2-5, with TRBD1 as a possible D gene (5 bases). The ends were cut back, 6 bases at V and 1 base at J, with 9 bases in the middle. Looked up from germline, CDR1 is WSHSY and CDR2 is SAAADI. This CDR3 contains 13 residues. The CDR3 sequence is CASRQVFQETQYF. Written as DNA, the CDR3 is TGCGCCAGCAGACAGGTCTTCCAAGAGACCCAGTACTTC.

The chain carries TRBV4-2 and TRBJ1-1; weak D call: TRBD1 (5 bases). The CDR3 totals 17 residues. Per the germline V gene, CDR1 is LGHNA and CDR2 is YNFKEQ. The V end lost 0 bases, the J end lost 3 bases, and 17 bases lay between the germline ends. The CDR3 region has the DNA TGTGCCAGCAGCCAAGATCGGCTTCGCAGGGATGACACTGAAGCTTTCTTT. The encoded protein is CASSQDRLRRDDTEAFF.

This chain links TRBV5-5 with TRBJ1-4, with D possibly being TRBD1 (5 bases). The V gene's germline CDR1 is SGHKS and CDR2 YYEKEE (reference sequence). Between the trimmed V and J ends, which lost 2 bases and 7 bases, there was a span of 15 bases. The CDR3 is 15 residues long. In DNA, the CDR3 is TGTGCCAGCAGCTTTCTAACCCCTAGGGGTGAAAAACTGTTTTTT. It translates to CASSFLTPRGEKLFF.

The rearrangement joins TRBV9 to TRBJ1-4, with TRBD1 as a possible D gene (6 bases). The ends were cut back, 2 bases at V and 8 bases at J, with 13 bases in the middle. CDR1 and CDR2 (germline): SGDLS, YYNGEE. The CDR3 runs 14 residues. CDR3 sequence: CASSVNPDREKLFF. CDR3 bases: TGTGCCAGCAGCGTCAACCCTGACAGGGAAAAACTGTTTTTT.

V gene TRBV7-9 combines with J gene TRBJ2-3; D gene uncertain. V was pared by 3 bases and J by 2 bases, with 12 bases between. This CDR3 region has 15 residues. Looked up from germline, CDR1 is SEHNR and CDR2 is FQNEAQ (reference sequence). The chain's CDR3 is CASSLFVGPTDTQYF. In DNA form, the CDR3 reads TGTGCCAGCAGCTTGTTTGTCGGCCCCACAGATACGCAGTATTTT.

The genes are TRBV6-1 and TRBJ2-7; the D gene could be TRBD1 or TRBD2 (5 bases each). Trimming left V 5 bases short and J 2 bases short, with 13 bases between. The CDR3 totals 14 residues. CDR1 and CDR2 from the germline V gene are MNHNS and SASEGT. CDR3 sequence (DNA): TGTGCCAGCAGTCACCGGGACCGCGCCTACGAGCAGTACTTC. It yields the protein CASSHRDRAYEQYF.

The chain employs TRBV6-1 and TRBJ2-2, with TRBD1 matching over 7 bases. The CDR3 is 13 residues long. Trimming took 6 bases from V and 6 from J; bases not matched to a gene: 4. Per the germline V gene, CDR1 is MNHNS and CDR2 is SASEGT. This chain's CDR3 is CASSDRVAGELFF. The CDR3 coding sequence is TGTGCCAGCAGCGACAGGGTGGCCGGGGAGCTGTTTTTT.